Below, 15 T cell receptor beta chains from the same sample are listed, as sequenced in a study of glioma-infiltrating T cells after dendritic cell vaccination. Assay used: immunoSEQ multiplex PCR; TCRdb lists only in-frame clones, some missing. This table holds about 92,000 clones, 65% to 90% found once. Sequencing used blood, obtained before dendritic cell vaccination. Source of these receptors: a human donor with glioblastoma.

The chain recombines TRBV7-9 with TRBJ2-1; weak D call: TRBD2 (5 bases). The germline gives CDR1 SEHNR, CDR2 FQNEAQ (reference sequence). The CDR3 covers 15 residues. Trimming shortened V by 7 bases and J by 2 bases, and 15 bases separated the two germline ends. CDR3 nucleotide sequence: TGTGCCAGCACTCCGACGGGGTCGACCTACAATGAGCAGTTCTTC. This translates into CASTPTGSTYNEQFF.

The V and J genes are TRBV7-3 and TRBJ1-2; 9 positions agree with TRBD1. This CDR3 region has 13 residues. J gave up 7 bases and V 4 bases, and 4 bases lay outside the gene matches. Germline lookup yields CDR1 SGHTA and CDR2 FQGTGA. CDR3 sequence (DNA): TGTGCCAGCAGCTCGACAGGGGGGGGTGGCTACACCTTC. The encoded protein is CASSSTGGGGYTF.

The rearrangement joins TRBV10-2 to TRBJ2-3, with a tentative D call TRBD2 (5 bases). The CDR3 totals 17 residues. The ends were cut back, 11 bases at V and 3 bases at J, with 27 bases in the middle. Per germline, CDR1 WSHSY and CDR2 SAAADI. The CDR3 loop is CACNPEAGLAETDTQYF. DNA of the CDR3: TGCGCCTGTAACCCGGAAGCTGGCCTAGCAGAAACAGATACGCAGTATTTT.

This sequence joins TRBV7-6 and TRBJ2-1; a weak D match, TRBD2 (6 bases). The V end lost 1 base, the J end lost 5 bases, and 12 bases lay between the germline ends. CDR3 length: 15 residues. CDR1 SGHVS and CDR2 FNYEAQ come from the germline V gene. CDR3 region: CASSLGGVVDNEQFF. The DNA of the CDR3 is TGTGCCAGCAGCTTAGGGGGGGTTGTCGACAATGAGCAGTTCTTC.

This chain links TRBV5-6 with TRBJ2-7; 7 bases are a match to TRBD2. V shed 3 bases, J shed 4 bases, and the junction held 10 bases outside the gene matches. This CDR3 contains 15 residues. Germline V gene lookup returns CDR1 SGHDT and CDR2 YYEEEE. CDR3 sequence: CASSYGGAGPYEQYF. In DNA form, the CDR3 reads TGTGCCAGCAGCTATGGGGGAGCGGGACCTTACGAGCAGTACTTC.

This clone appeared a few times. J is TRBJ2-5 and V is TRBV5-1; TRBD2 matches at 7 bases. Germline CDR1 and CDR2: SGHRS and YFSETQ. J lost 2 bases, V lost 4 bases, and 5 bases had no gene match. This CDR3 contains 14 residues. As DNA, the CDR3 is TGCGCCAGCAGCACGGCTAGCGGACAAGAGACCCAGTACTTC. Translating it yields CASSTASGQETQYF.

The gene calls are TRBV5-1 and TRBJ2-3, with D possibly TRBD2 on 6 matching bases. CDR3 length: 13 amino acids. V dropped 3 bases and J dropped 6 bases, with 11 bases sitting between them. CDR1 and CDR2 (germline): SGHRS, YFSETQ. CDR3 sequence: CASSSGETDTQYF. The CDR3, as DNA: TGCGCCAGCAGCTCGGGGGAAACGGATACGCAGTATTTT.

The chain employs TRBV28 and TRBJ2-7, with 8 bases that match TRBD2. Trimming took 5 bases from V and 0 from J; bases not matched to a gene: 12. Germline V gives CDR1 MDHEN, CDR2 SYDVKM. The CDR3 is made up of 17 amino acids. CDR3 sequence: CASSRVAGPPSSYEQYF. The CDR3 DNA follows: TGTGCCAGCAGTAGGGTAGCGGGGCCCCCCTCCTCCTACGAGCAGTACTTC.

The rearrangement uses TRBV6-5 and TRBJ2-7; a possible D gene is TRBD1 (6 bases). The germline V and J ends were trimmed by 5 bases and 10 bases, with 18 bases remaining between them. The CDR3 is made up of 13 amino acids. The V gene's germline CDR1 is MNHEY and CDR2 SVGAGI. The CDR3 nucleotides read TGTGCCAGCAGTACGGACAGTCGGCGTACCCAGTACTTC. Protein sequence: CASSTDSRRTQYF.

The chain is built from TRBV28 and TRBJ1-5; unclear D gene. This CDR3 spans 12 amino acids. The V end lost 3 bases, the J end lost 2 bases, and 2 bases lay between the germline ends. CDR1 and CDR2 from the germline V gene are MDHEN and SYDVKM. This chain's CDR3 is CASSFGNQPQHF. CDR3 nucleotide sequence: TGTGCCAGCAGTTTCGGCAATCAGCCCCAGCATTTT.

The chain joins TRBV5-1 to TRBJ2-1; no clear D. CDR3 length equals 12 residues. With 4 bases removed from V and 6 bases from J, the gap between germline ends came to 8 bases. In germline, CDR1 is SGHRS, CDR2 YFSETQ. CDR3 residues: CASSPPSNEQFF. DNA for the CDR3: TGCGCCAGCAGCCCCCCCTCCAATGAGCAGTTCTTC.

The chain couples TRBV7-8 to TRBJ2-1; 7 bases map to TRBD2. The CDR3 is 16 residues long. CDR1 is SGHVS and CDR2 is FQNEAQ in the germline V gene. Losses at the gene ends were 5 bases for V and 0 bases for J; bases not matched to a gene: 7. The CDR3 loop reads CASSGPGGISYNEQFF. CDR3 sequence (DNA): TGTGCCAGCAGCGGACCCGGGGGGATCTCCTACAATGAGCAGTTCTTC.

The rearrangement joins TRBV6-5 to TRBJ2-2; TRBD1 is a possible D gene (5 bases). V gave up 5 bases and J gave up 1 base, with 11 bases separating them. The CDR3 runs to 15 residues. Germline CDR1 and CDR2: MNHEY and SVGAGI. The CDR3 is CASSPLGRNTGELFF. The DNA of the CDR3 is TGTGCCAGCAGTCCCTTGGGGCGGAACACCGGGGAGCTGTTTTTT.

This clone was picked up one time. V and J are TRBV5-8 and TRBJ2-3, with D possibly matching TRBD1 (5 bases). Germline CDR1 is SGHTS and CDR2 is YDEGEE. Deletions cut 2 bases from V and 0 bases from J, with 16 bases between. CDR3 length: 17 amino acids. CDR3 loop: CASSLQRGQSSTDTQYF. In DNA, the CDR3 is TGTGCCAGCAGCTTACAAAGGGGCCAGTCTAGCACAGATACGCAGTATTTT. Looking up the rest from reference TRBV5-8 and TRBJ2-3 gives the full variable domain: EAGVTQSPTHLIKTRGQQATLRCSPISGHTSVYWYQQALGLGLQFLLWYDEGEERNRGNFPPRFSGRQFPNYSSELNVNALELEDSALYLCASSLQRGQSSTDTQYFGPGTRLTVL.

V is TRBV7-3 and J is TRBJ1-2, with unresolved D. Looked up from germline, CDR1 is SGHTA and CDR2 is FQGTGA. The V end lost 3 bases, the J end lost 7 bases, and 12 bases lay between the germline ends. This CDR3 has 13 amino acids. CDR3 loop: CASSFDPFSGYTF. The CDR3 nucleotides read TGTGCCAGCAGCTTCGATCCTTTCAGTGGCTACACCTTC.